Shown below are 32 T cell receptor beta chains from a single sample sequenced in a study of OX40 agonist ivuxolimab in advanced cancers. The receptor library was made with the immunoSEQ multiplex PCR assay. This is the immuneACCESS table as TCRdb keeps it, with only in-frame sequences that have V and J called. A part of the clones is gone; compared with another copy, unresolved V genes explain less than half, and the rest is unexplained. This sample lists about 53,000 clones; around 89% were detected once. Clones ranked in the top ten supply roughly a tenth of the sample. Sequences were derived from CD4+ or CD8+ T cells sorted from blood, sampled in a trial of the OX40 agonist ivuxolimab. These TCRs come from an adult with an advanced solid tumor such as melanoma, head and neck, liver or kidney cancer.

This clone was observed once. The chain carries TRBV19 and TRBJ2-7; TRBD1 is a possible D gene (6 bases). The CDR3 loop spans 14 amino acids. Per germline, CDR1 LNHDA and CDR2 SQIVND (reference sequence). Trimming left V 5 bases short and J 7 bases short, with 18 bases between. The CDR3 bases are TGTGCCAGTAGTCCATACAGGGAAAAGGGAGAGCAGTACTTC. As protein: CASSPYREKGEQYF.

The table lists this clone with a count of one. The chain is built from TRBV5-1 and TRBJ2-1; the D is unclear. This CDR3 contains 16 residues. The V end was cut by 7 bases, the J end by 0 bases, with 17 bases between. Germline CDR1 is SGHRS and CDR2 is YFSETQ. The CDR3 protein is CASELGDASSYNEQFF. The CDR3 DNA reads as TGCGCCAGCGAGTTAGGAGACGCTAGCTCCTACAATGAGCAGTTCTTC.

The J gene is TRBJ2-1, the V gene TRBV10-3, with 8 nucleotides matching TRBD1. This CDR3 has 16 amino acids. Per the germline V gene, CDR1 is ENHRY and CDR2 is SYGVKD. With V trimmed by 2 bases and J by 1 base, 4 bases remained unmatched. The CDR3 DNA sequence: TGTGCCATCAGTGAGCCTGGACAGGGTTCCTACAATGAGCAGTTCTTC. It translates to CAISEPGQGSYNEQFF.

This rearrangement joins TRBV11-3 to TRBJ2-1; tentative D call: TRBD1 (5 bases). The V gene lost 5 bases and the J gene lost 10 bases, with 12 bases spanning the gap. The germline V gene encodes CDR1 SGHNT and CDR2 YENEEA. The CDR3 spans 12 residues. Here the CDR3 reads CASSTQDSEQFF. CDR3 sequence (DNA): TGTGCCAGCAGCACACAAGACAGCGAGCAGTTCTTC.

The rearrangement uses TRBV30 and TRBJ1-2, with a possible D match to TRBD1 (5 bases). Germline loops: CDR1 GTSNPN, CDR2 SVGIG (reference sequence). The V end lost 0 bases, the J end lost 4 bases, and 15 bases lay between the germline ends. This CDR3 is built from 15 residues. CDR3 nucleotides: TGTGCCTGGAGTGTCGGGCAGTCTGGGGGCTATGGCTACACCTTC. As protein: CAWSVGQSGGYGYTF.

The chain recombines TRBV7-2 with TRBJ2-5; TRBD1 aligns across 8 bases. CDR1 SGHTA and CDR2 FQGNSA come from the germline V gene. With V trimmed by 6 bases and J by 5 bases, 11 bases remained unmatched. The CDR3 has 15 amino acids. The chain's CDR3 is CASSPRQGLWETQYF. DNA for the CDR3: TGTGCCAGCAGTCCTAGACAGGGGTTATGGGAGACCCAGTACTTC.

The sample holds one count of this clone. The chain uses TRBV18 and TRBJ2-5; weak D call: TRBD2 (6 bases). The CDR3 length is 14 residues. The V and J ends lost 3 bases and 1 base respectively, with 9 bases between them. CDR1 and CDR2 from the germline V gene are KGHSH and LQKENI. This CDR3 reads CASSPAGLQETQYF. For the CDR3, the DNA is TGTGCCAGCTCACCCGCGGGGCTCCAAGAGACCCAGTACTTC.

This chain links TRBV27 with TRBJ2-2; 9 bases line up with TRBD1. Germline CDR1 MNHEY, CDR2 SMNVEV (reference sequence). This CDR3 comprises 16 residues. V was clipped by 4 bases and J by 2 bases; unmatched bases: 5. CDR3: CASSSDRGDNTGELFF. In DNA, the CDR3 is TGTGCCAGCAGTTCTGACAGGGGGGACAACACCGGGGAGCTGTTTTTT.

This clone was found a few times. The CDR3 DNA reads TGTGCCAGCAGCTTAGTCGCTAGCGGGGTGCAGTACTTC. Protein product: CASSLVASGVQYF. This sequence joins TRBV7-2 and TRBJ2-7; 9 bases align to TRBD2. In germline, CDR1 is SGHTA, CDR2 FQGNSA. V dropped 1 base and J dropped 9; count of bases not matched to a gene: 4. This CDR3 contains 13 residues.

In its sample, this clone was seen once. CDR3 protein: CASSPSGSYEQYF. CDR3 sequence (DNA): TGTGCCAGCAGCCCTAGCGGGTCCTACGAGCAGTACTTC. The genes are TRBV6-6 and TRBJ2-7; 8 nucleotides align to TRBD2. V shed 6 bases, J shed 1 base, and the junction held 2 bases outside the gene matches. CDR3 length equals 13 residues. CDR1 is MNHNY and CDR2 is SVGAGI in the germline V gene (reference sequence).

The chain links TRBV6-5 to TRBJ1-1, with 9 bases lining up with TRBD1. After removal of 0 bases from V and 5 bases from J, the junction contained 4 bases not matched to a gene. Germline loops: CDR1 MNHEY, CDR2 SVGAGI. This CDR3 region has 15 residues. CDR3 DNA sequence: TGTGCCAGCAGTTACTCGGGACAGGGTTTAACTGAAGCTTTCTTT. Protein: CASSYSGQGLTEAFF.

The gene calls are TRBV7-2 and TRBJ1-1, with D hard to call. Germline CDR1 and CDR2: SGHTA and FQGNSA. Trimming cost V 5 bases and J 4 bases, with 17 bases left between them. This CDR3 is built from 15 residues. The CDR3 region has the DNA TGTGCCAGCAGCCCAAGCGTGGAGATGGTCACTGAAGCTTTCTTT. This encodes CASSPSVEMVTEAFF.

The genes are TRBV19 and TRBJ2-7, with 7 bases identical to TRBD1. The CDR3 runs 14 residues. Germline trimming cut 6 bases from V and 3 bases from J; bases unmatched to any gene: 8. Germline loops: CDR1 LNHDA, CDR2 SQIVND (reference sequence). In DNA form, the CDR3 reads TGTGCCAGTAGGGAGACAGGGTCCCACTACGAGCAGTACTTC. Amino acid sequence: CASRETGSHYEQYF.

The rearrangement links TRBV7-2 to TRBJ1-4; 7 positions match TRBD1. CDR1 is SGHTA and CDR2 is FQGNSA in the germline V gene. This CDR3 has 15 amino acids. V shed 3 bases, J shed 5 bases, and the junction held 6 bases outside the gene matches. CDR3 sequence reads: CASSFVGTENEKLFF. Here the CDR3 DNA reads TGTGCCAGCAGCTTCGTGGGGACAGAGAATGAAAAACTGTTTTTT.

J is TRBJ2-7 and V is TRBV19; D gene unclear. CDR1 and CDR2 from the germline V gene are LNHDA and SQIVND (reference sequence). This CDR3 is built from 14 residues. V was pared by 2 bases and J by 2 bases, with 10 bases between. DNA of the CDR3: TGTGCCAGTAGTATAAGTGCAGCAACCTACGAGCAGTACTTC. This sequence encodes CASSISAATYEQYF.

The chain employs TRBV18 and TRBJ2-1; D ambiguous. The germline V gene has CDR1 KGHSH and CDR2 LQKENI. This CDR3 is built from 15 residues. Trimming took off 2 bases at V and 0 bases at J, with 8 bases between the two ends. CDR3 amino acids: CASSPSLDSYNEQFF. The CDR3 nucleotides are TGTGCCAGCTCACCATCACTTGACTCCTACAATGAGCAGTTCTTC.

The rearrangement links TRBV6-1 to TRBJ1-2, with TRBD1 identical over 9 bases. Germline CDR1 MNHNS, CDR2 SASEGT. The J segment lost 5 bases and the V segment lost 4 bases, leaving 5 bases of the junction unmatched. The CDR3 loop spans 14 amino acids. CDR3 bases: TGTGCCAGCAGTGCCTGGGACAGGGAATATGGCTACACCTTC. Its translation is CASSAWDREYGYTF.

This chain links TRBV6-5 with TRBJ1-2; D not resolved. The CDR3 runs to 14 residues. Germline CDR1 MNHEY, CDR2 SVGAGI. The ends were cut back, 7 bases at V and 6 bases at J, with 18 bases in the middle. The CDR3 spells CASIPAGGKDGYTF. The CDR3 DNA reads as TGTGCCAGCATCCCCGCAGGCGGAAAGGATGGCTACACCTTC.

The rearrangement joins TRBV11-2 to TRBJ2-2; TRBD1 aligns across 7 bases. Per the germline V gene, CDR1 is SGHAT and CDR2 is FQNNGV. This CDR3 contains 14 residues. V shed 5 bases and J 4 bases; nucleotides not matched to a gene: 4. CDR3: CASSPWTGTGELFF. CDR3 in DNA: TGTGCCAGCAGCCCCTGGACAGGCACCGGGGAGCTGTTTTTT.

V is TRBV28 and J is TRBJ2-1, with D unresolved. Trimming pared 7 bases from V and 0 bases from J, leaving 16 bases between. The CDR3 length is 16 residues. Per the germline V gene, CDR1 is MDHEN and CDR2 is SYDVKM. The DNA of the CDR3 is TGTGCCAGCACCCCAGACAAGGGAAGCTCCTACAATGAGCAGTTCTTC. Residues: CASTPDKGSSYNEQFF. Complete variable domain (other parts from reference TRBV28 and TRBJ2-1): DVKVTQSSRYLVKRTGEKVFLECVQDMDHENMFWYRQDPGLGLRLIYFSYDVKMKEKGDIPEGYSVSREKKERFSLILESASTNQTSMYLCASTPDKGSSYNEQFFGPGTRLTVL.

The chain is built from TRBV28 and TRBJ2-1; unclear D gene. Trimming took off 6 bases at V and 7 bases at J, with 13 bases between the two ends. CDR1 is MDHEN, CDR2 SYDVKM, per germline. The CDR3 covers 13 residues. The CDR3: CASSAPLFNEQFF. CDR3 nucleotides: TGTGCCAGCAGCGCCCCTTTATTTAATGAGCAGTTCTTC.

V usage is TRBV5-6 and J usage is TRBJ2-5; maybe TRBD1 (5 bases). The ends were cut back, 2 bases at V and 5 bases at J, with 13 bases in the middle. The germline V gene has CDR1 SGHDT and CDR2 YYEEEE. The CDR3 length is 14 residues. The CDR3 DNA reads as TGTGCCAGCAGCTTTGGGGCCTTTGGGGAGACCCAGTACTTC. As protein: CASSFGAFGETQYF.

This chain joins TRBV6-5 and TRBJ2-5; 12 bases map to TRBD2. The J call could be wrong; TRBJ2-7 is a better fit for the DNA end. This CDR3 region has 15 residues. Germline V CDR1 and CDR2: MNHEY, SVGAGI. The CDR3 protein is CASSYKETSGSEQYF. CDR3 in DNA: TGTGCCAGCAGTTACAAGGAGACTAGCGGGAGCGAGCAGTACTTC.

V is TRBV19 and J is TRBJ2-5; D is unresolved. Germline lookup yields CDR1 LNHDA and CDR2 SQIVND (reference sequence). The CDR3 spans 13 residues. With 3 bases removed from V and 5 bases from J, the gap between germline ends came to 10 bases. As DNA, the CDR3 is TGTGCCAGTAGTATTGGGGAAGGGGAGACCCAGTACTTC. Its protein product is CASSIGEGETQYF.

In this sample, this clone turned up once. The chain couples TRBV18 to TRBJ2-1, with 8 bases aligning to TRBD2. The germline V gene encodes CDR1 KGHSH and CDR2 LQKENI. With V trimmed by 6 bases and J by 3 bases, 7 bases remained unmatched. CDR3 length: 15 amino acids. The chain's CDR3 is CASSRGAGDYNEQFF. The CDR3 nucleotides read TGTGCCAGCTCTAGAGGAGCGGGGGACTACAATGAGCAGTTCTTC.

The chain joins TRBV16 to TRBJ2-1, with a possible D match to TRBD2 (6 bases). The CDR3 contains 17 residues. The ends were cut back, 0 bases at V and 6 bases at J, with 18 bases in the middle. Germline CDR1 and CDR2: KGHSY and FQNENV. CDR3 in amino acids: CASSQSEGSLIANEQFF. CDR3 nucleotide sequence: TGTGCCAGCAGCCAATCGGAGGGGTCTTTGATCGCCAATGAGCAGTTCTTC.

This chain connects TRBV7-2 to TRBJ1-5; D is unresolved. V was trimmed by 1 base and J by 4 bases, leaving 8 bases between them. The V gene's germline CDR1 is SGHTA and CDR2 FQGNSA. The CDR3 runs 14 residues. Here the CDR3 reads CASSLVGGNQPQHF. CDR3 DNA sequence: TGTGCCAGCAGCTTAGTCGGCGGGAATCAGCCCCAGCATTTT.

This chain joins TRBV2 and TRBJ1-5, with D perhaps TRBD1 (6 bases). Germline assignment: CDR1 SNHLY and CDR2 FYNNEI. The CDR3 extends over 14 amino acids. V shed 4 bases and J shed 2 bases, with 9 bases lying between them. In DNA form, the CDR3 reads TGTGCCAGCAGTGTGTCAGGGGGCAATCAGCCCCAGCATTTT. Protein product: CASSVSGGNQPQHF.

The chain combines TRBV5-6 with TRBJ1-4, with D possibly TRBD1 on 5 matching bases. Trimming shortened V by 4 bases and J by 4 bases, and 20 bases separated the two germline ends. Germline CDR1 SGHDT, CDR2 YYEEEE. The CDR3 has 17 residues. DNA of the CDR3: TGTGCCAGCAGCACCCAGGGCCCCGAGGGCTTTAATGAAAAACTGTTTTTT. Encoded protein: CASSTQGPEGFNEKLFF. Combining the CDR3 with reference TRBV5-6 and TRBJ1-4 gives the whole variable domain DAGVTQSPTHLIKTRGQQVTLRCSPKSGHDTVSWYQQALGQGPQFIFQYYEEEERQRGNFPDRFSGHQFPNYSSELNVNALLLGDSALYLCASSTQGPEGFNEKLFFGSGTQLSVL.

The genes are TRBV19 and TRBJ1-5, with a tentative D call TRBD1 (5 bases). Between the trimmed V and J ends, which lost 4 bases and 9 bases, there was a span of 10 bases. This CDR3 spans 12 amino acids. CDR1 LNHDA and CDR2 SQIVND come from the germline V gene (reference sequence). CDR3 sequence: CASSTDQGPQHF. CDR3 DNA: TGTGCCAGTAGTACGGACCAGGGGCCCCAGCATTTT.

V usage is TRBV10-2 and J usage is TRBJ2-1; D remains ambiguous. The CDR3 is 16 amino acids. CDR1 and CDR2 from the germline V gene are WSHSY and SAAADI. V was trimmed by 2 bases and J by 0 bases, leaving 11 bases between them. CDR3 sequence (DNA): TGCGCCAGCAGTGAGAGGACCTCCAGCTCCTACAATGAGCAGTTCTTC. Translation gives CASSERTSSSYNEQFF.

On this clone: Compared with germline, one end of the junction differs, possibly owing to a read error. V is TRBV7-2 and J is TRBJ1-2; TRBD1 is a possible D gene (6 bases). This CDR3 has 14 residues. Per germline, CDR1 SGHTA and CDR2 FQGNSA. CDR3 protein: CASTERVGGGGNTF. CDR3 DNA: TGTGCCAGCACCGAGAGGGTGGGGGGCGGTGGCAACACCTTC.